This TCR beta chain was identified in a study of neoadjuvant nivolumab and ipilimumab in lung cancer. Note on this clone: Its antigen is not identified.

Notes on the study in general: Pretherapy blood TCR richness correlated positively with resected tumor richness. From pretherapy to surgery, tumor richness and clonality rose with dual therapy. Compared with tumor-adjacent uninvolved lung, resected tumors showed greater richness and clonality. Only a single major-pathologic-response sample was available for clonality analysis.

This CDR3 is 14 amino acids long. Germline-derived CDR1 and CDR2 are MNHEY and SMNVEV (reference sequence). V shed 3 bases and J shed 4 bases, with 13 bases lying between them. The table came from immunoSEQ multiplex PCR; TCRdb's copy has only in-frame clones and leaves some out. The profile shows 30,000 to 35,000 clones, 90% of them singletons. This TCR was sampled from an adult with non-small cell lung cancer. The source was peripheral blood, collected after neoadjuvant nivolumab, alone or with ipilimumab, at or shortly before surgery. This chain links TRBV27 with TRBJ2-7; TRBD2 is a possible D gene (7 bases). The CDR3 nucleotides are TGTGCCAGCAGTTTGGGCGGGGGCCCTTACGAGCAGTACTTC. Protein: CASSLGGGPYEQYF.